This TCR beta chain was sequenced during a study of Ad26.COV2.S vaccination and SARS-CoV-2 variants. For the study at large: Donor was in the COV1001 Ad26.COV2.S trial arm.

As concerns this clone: Antigen specificity is unknown.

Method: immunoSEQ multiplex PCR; TCRdb's copy keeps in-frame clones and lacks some. The data contain 440,000 or so clones, roughly 88% of them singletons. The CDR3 length is 16 residues. V was pared by 1 base and J by 7 bases, with 16 bases between. From germline, CDR1 is MGHRA and CDR2 YSYEKL. Study outcomes and limitations: Comparability of non-spike TCR breadth was observed across vaccine and placebo recipients. Breadth, reportedly substantial, characterized the spike-specific CD8+ and CD4+ T cell responses after vaccination.

The treatment is: around 19 received Ad26.COV2.S at low or high dose, single or two shots; 5 received placebo; per-sample allocation not given. Vaccine and placebo recipients were sampled on day 63 after the first injection. This TCR came from a person aged 18 to 65 who received the Ad26.COV2.S COVID-19 vaccine or a placebo. This sample comprised peripheral blood, obtained in a trial of Ad26.COV2.S vaccine versus placebo. V gene TRBV4-1 combines with J gene TRBJ1-4; D is perhaps TRBD1 (5 bases). CDR3 sequence reads: CASSQAPYNRGEKLFF. DNA of the CDR3: TGCGCCAGCAGCCAAGCGCCATATAATAGGGGTGAAAAACTGTTTTTT.